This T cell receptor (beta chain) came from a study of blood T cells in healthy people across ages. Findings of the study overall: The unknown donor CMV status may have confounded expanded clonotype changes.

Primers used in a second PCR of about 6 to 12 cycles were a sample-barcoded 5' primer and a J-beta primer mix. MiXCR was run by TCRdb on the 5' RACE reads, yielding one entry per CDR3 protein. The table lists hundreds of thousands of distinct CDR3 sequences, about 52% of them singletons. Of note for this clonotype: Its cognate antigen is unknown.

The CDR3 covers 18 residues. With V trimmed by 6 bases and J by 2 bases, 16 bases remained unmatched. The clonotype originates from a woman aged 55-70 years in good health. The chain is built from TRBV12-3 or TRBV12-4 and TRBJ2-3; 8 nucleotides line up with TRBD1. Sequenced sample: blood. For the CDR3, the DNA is TGTGCCAGCAGCCAGGACAGGGAGCAGCAGTTTCCCACAGATACGCAGTATTTT. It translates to CASSQDREQQFPTDTQYF.